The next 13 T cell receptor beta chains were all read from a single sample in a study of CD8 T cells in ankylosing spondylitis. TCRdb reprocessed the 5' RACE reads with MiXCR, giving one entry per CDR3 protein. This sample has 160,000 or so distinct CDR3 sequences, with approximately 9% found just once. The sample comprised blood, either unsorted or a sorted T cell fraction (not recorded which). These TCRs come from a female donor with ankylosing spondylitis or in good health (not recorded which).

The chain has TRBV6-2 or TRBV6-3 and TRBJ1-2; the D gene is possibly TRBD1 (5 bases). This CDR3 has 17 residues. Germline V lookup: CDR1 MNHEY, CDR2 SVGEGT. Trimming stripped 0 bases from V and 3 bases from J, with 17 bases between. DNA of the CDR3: TGTGCCAGCAGTTACTCGCTGGGGGAGCGCGCTCACTATGGCTACACCTTC. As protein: CASSYSLGERAHYGYTF.

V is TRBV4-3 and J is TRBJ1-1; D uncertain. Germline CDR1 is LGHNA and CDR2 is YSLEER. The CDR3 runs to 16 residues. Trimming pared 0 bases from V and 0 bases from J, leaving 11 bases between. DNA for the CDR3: TGCGCCAGCAGCCAAGATTGGCAGTCCATGAACACTGAAGCTTTCTTT. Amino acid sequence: CASSQDWQSMNTEAFF.

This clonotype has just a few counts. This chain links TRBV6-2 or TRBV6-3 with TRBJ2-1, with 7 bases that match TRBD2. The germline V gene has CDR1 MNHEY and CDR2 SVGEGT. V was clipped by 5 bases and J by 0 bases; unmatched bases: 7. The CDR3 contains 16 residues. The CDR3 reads CASSLFRGVSYNEQFF. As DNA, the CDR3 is TGTGCCAGCAGTCTTTTCCGGGGGGTCTCCTACAATGAGCAGTTCTTC.

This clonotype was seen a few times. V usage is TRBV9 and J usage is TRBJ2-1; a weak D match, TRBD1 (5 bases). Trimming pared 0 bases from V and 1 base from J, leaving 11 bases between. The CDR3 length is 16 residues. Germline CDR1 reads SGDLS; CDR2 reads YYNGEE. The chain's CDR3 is CASSVDQGRSYNEQFF. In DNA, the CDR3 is TGTGCCAGCAGCGTAGATCAGGGAAGGTCCTACAATGAGCAGTTCTTC.

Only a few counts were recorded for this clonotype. CDR3 region: CASSYVQDGYEQYF. CDR3 DNA: TGTGCCAGCAGTTACGTCCAAGACGGCTACGAGCAGTACTTC. The chain employs TRBV6-2 or TRBV6-3 and TRBJ2-7; no clear D gene. V lost 2 bases and J lost 3, with 11 bases in between. The CDR3 has 14 residues. The V gene's germline CDR1 is MNHEY and CDR2 SVGEGT.

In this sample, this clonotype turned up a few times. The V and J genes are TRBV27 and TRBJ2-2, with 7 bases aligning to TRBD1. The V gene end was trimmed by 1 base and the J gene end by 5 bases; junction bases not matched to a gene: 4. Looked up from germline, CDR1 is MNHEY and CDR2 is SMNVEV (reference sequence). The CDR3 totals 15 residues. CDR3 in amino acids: CASSLYRGGTGELFF. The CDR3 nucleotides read TGTGCCAGCAGTTTATACAGGGGTGGGACCGGGGAGCTGTTTTTT.

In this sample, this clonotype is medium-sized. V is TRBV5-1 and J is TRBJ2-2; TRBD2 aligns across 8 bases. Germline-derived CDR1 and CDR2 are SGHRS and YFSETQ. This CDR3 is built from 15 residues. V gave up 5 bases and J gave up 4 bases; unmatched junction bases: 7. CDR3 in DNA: TGCGCCAGCAGACCTACTAGCGGCCTCACCGGGGAGCTGTTTTTT. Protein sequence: CASRPTSGLTGELFF.

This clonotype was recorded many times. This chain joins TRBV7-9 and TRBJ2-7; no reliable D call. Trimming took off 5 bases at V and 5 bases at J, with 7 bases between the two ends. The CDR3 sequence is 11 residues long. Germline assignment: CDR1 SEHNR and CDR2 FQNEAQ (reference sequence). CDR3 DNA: TGTGCCAGCAGCCCTGGGCACGAGCAGTACTTC. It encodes CASSPGHEQYF. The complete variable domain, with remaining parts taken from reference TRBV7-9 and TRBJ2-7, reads DTGVSQNPRHKITKRGQNVTFRCDPISEHNRLYWYRQTLGQGPEFLTYFQNEAQLEKSRLLSDRFSAERPKGSFSTLEIQRTEQGDSAMYLCASSPGHEQYFGPGTRLTVT.

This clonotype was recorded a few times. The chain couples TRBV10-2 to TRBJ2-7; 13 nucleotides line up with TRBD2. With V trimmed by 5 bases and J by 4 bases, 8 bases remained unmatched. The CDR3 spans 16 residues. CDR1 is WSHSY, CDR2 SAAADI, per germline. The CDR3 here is CASSTGLAGEGYEQYF. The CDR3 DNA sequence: TGCGCCAGCAGTACAGGACTAGCGGGAGAGGGGTACGAGCAGTACTTC.

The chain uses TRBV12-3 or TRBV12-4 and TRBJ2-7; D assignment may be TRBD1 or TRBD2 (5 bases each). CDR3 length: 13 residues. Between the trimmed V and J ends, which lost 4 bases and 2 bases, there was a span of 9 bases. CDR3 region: CASSWGTPYEQYF. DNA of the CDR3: TGTGCCAGCAGTTGGGGGACCCCCTACGAGCAGTACTTC.

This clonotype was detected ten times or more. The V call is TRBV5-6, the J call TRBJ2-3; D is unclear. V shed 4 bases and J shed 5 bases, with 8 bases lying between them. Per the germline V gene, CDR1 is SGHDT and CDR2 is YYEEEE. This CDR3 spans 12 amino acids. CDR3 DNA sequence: TGTGCCAGCAGCCCGGTGGGAGATACGCAGTATTTT. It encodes CASSPVGDTQYF.

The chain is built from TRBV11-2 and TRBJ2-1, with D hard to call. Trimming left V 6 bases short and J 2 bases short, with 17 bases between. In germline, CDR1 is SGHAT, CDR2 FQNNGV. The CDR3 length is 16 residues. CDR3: CASSFFRRGAYNEQFF. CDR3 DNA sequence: TGTGCCAGCAGTTTCTTCCGGCGCGGCGCCTACAATGAGCAGTTCTTC. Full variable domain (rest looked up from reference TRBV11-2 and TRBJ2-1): EAGVAQSPRYKIIEKRQSVAFWCNPISGHATLYWYQQILGQGPKLLIQFQNNGVVDDSQLPKDRFSAERLKGVDSTLKIQPAKLEDSAVYLCASSFFRRGAYNEQFFGPGTRLTVL.

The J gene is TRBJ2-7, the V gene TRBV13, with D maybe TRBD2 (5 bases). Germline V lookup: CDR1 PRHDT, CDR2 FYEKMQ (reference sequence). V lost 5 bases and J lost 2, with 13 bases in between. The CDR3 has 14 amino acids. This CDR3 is CASSPAGVPYEQYF. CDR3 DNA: TGTGCCAGCAGCCCAGCCGGGGTACCCTACGAGCAGTACTTC. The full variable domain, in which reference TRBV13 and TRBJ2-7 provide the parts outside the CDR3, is AAGVIQSPRHLIKEKRETATLKCYPIPRHDTVYWYQQGPGQDPQFLISFYEKMQSDKGSIPDRFSAQQFSDYHSELNMSSLELGDSALYFCASSPAGVPYEQYFGPGTRLTVT.